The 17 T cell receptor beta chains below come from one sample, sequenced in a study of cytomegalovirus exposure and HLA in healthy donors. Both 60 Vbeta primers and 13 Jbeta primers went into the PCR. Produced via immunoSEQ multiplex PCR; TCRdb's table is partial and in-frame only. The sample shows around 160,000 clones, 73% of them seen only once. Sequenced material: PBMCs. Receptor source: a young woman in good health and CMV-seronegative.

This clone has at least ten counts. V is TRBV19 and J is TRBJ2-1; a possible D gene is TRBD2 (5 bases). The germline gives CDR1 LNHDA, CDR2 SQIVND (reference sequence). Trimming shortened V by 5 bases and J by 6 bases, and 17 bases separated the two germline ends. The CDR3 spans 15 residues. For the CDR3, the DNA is TGTGCCAGTAGTTCCCCCCGGGTCGGAGGCAATGAGCAGTTCTTC. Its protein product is CASSSPRVGGNEQFF.

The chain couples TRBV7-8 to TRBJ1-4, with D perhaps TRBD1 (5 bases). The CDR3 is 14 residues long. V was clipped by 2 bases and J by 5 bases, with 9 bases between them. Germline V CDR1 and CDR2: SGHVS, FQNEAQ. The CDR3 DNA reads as TGTGCCAGCAGCTTACAGGGCCTAAATGAAAAACTGTTTTTT. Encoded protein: CASSLQGLNEKLFF.

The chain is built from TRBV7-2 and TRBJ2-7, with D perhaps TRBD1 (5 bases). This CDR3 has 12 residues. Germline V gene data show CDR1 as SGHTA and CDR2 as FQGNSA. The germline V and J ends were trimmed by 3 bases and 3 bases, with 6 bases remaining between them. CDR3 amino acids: CASSFDSYEQYF. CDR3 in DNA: TGTGCCAGCAGCTTTGACAGCTACGAGCAGTACTTC.

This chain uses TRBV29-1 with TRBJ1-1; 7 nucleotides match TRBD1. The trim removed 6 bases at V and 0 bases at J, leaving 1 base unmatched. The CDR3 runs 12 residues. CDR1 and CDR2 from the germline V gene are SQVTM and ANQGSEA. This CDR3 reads CSVTGLNTEAFF. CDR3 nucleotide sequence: TGCAGCGTGACAGGGCTGAACACTGAAGCTTTCTTT.

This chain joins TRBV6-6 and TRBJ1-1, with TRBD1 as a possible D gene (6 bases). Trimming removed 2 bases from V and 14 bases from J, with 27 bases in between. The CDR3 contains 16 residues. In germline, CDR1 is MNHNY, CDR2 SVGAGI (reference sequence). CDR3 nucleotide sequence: TGTGCCAGCAGTTACAACTCGATGAGGGGGAAGGGGAGTTCATTCTTT. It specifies CASSYNSMRGKGSSFF.

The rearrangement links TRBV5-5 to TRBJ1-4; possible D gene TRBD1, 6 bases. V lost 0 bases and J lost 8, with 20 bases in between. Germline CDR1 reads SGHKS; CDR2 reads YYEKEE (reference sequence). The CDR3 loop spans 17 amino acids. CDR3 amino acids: CASSLARGIEVNEKLFF. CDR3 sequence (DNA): TGTGCCAGCAGCTTGGCCAGGGGTATTGAGGTAAACGAAAAACTGTTTTTT.

CDR3 sequence: CATTGTGGRPEQFF. CDR3 DNA: TGTGCCACAACCGGGACAGGGGGACGACCTGAGCAGTTCTTC. This chain uses TRBV6-5 with TRBJ2-1; TRBD1 matches 11 bases. The CDR3 runs 14 residues. Germline V lookup: CDR1 MNHEY, CDR2 SVGAGI. The V segment lost 10 bases and the J segment 9 bases; nucleotides outside the gene matches: 11.

The CDR3 loop is CASSLPTGGTGNTIYF. CDR3 DNA: TGTGCCAGCAGCTTACCCACAGGGGGTACTGGAAACACCATATATTTT. The chain combines TRBV7-9 with TRBJ1-3; the match to TRBD1 covers 8 bases. V lost 2 bases and J lost 2; bases outside the gene matches: 5. The CDR3 consists of 16 residues. Germline lookup yields CDR1 SEHNR and CDR2 FQNEAQ (reference sequence).

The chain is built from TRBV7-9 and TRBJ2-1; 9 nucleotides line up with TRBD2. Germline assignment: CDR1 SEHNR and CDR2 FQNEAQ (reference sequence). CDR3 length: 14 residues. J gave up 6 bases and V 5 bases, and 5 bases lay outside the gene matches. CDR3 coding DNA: TGTGCCAGCAGCCCTAGCGGGACAGTCAATGAGCAGTTCTTC. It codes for CASSPSGTVNEQFF. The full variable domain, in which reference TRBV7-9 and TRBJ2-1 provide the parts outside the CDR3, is DTGVSQNPRHKITKRGQNVTFRCDPISEHNRLYWYRQTLGQGPEFLTYFQNEAQLEKSRLLSDRFSAERPKGSFSTLEIQRTEQGDSAMYLCASSPSGTVNEQFFGPGTRLTVL.

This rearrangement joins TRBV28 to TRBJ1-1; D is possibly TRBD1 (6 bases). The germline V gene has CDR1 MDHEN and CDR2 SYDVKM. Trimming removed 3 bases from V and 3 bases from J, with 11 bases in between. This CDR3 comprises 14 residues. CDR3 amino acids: CASSFGGADTEAFF. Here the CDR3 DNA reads TGTGCCAGCAGTTTTGGGGGCGCGGACACTGAAGCTTTCTTT.

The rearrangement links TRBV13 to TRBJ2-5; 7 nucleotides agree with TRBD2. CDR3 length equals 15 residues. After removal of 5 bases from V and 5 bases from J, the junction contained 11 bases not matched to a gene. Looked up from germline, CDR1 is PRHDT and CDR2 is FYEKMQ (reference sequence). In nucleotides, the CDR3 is TGTGCCAGCAGCCTACGGGCGGGGGTGCAGGAGACCCAGTACTTC. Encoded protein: CASSLRAGVQETQYF. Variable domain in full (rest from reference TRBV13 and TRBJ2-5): AAGVIQSPRHLIKEKRETATLKCYPIPRHDTVYWYQQGPGQDPQFLISFYEKMQSDKGSIPDRFSAQQFSDYHSELNMSSLELGDSALYFCASSLRAGVQETQYFGPGTRLLVL.

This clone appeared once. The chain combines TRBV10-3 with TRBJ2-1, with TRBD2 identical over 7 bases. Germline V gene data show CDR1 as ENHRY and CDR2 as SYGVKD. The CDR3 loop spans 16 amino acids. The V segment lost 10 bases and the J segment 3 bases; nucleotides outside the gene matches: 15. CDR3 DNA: TGTGCCACCCAAGGGAGGGCTAGCCGTAACTACAATGAGCAGTTCTTC. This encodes CATQGRASRNYNEQFF.

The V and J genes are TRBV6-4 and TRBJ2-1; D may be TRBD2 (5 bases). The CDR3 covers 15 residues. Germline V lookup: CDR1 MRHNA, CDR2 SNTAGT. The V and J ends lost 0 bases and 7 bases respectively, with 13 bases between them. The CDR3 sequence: CASSDSRADANEQFF. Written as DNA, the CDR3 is TGTGCCAGCAGTGACTCGAGGGCTGACGCAAATGAGCAGTTCTTC.

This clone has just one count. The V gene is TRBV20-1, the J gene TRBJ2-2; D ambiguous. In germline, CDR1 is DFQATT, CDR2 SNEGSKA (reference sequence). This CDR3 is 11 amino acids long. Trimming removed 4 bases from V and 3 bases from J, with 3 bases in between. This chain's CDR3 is CSAIYTGELFF. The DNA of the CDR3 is TGCAGTGCTATATACACCGGGGAGCTGTTTTTT.

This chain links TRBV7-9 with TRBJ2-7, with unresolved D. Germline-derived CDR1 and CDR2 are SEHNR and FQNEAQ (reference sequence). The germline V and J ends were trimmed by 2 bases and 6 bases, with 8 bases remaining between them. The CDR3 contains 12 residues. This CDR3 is CASSLLAREQYF. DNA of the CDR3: TGTGCCAGCAGCTTATTGGCCCGCGAGCAGTACTTC.

Here the CDR3 DNA reads TGCGCCAACTACACCGGGACAGGCCCCAAACAGGGGAATCCCTATAGCAATCAGCCCCAGCATTTT. The encoded protein is CANYTGTGPKQGNPYSNQPQHF. The chain couples TRBV10-1 to TRBJ1-5; 8 nucleotides align to TRBD1. In germline, CDR1 is WNHNN, CDR2 SYGVQD (reference sequence). The CDR3 is 22 amino acids. Germline trimming cut 10 bases from V and 0 bases from J; bases unmatched to any gene: 29.

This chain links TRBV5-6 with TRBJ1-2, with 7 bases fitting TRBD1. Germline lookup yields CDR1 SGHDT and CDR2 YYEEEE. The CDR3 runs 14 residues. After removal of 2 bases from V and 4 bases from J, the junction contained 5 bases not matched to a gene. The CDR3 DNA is TGTGCCAGCAGCTTAGAGGGACAGATCTATGGCTACACCTTC. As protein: CASSLEGQIYGYTF.